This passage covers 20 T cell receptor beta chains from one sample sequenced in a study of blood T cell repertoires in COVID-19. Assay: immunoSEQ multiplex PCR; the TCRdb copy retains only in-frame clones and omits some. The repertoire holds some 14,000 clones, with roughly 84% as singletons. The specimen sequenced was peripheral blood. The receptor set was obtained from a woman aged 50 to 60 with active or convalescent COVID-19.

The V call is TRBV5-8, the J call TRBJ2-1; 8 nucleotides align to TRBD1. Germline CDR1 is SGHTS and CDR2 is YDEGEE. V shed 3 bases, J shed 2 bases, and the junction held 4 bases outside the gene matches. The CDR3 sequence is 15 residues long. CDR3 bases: TGTGCCAGCAGCTCTGGACAGGGCGCCTACAATGAGCAGTTCTTC. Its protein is CASSSGQGAYNEQFF.

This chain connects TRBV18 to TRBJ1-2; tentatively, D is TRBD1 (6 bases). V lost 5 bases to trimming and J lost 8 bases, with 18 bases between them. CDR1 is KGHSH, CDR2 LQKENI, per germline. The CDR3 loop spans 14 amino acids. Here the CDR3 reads CASSRLGAEEGYTF. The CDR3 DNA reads TGTGCCAGCTCAAGGTTGGGGGCAGAAGAGGGCTACACCTTC.

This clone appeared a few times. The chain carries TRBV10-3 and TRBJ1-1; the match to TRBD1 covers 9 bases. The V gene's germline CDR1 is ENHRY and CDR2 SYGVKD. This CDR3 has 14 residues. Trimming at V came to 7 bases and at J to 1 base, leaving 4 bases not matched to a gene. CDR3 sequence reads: CAITPTGGNTEAFF. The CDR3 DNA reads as TGTGCCATCACACCGACAGGGGGGAACACTGAAGCTTTCTTT.

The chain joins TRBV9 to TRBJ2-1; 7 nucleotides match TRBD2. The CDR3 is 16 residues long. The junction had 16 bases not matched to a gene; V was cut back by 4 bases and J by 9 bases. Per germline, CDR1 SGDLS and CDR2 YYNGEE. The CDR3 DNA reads TGTGCCAGCAGCTCCCTCGGGCGGGAGTGGATTTCTGAGCAGTTCTTC. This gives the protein CASSSLGREWISEQFF.

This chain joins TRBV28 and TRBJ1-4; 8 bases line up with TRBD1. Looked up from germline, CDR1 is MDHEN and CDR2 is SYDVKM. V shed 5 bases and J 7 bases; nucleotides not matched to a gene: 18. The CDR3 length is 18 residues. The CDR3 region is CASSPLTNRGVVGEKLFF. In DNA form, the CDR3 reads TGTGCCAGCAGTCCCCTGACAAACAGGGGGGTGGTTGGTGAAAAACTGTTTTTT. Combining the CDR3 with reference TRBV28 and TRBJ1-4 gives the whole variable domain DVKVTQSSRYLVKRTGEKVFLECVQDMDHENMFWYRQDPGLGLRLIYFSYDVKMKEKGDIPEGYSVSREKKERFSLILESASTNQTSMYLCASSPLTNRGVVGEKLFFGSGTQLSVL.

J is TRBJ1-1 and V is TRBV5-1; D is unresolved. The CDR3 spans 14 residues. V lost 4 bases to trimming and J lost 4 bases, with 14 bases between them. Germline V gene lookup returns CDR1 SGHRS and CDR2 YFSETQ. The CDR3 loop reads CASSGTQQGTEAFF. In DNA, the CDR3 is TGCGCCAGCAGCGGAACACAGCAAGGCACTGAAGCTTTCTTT.

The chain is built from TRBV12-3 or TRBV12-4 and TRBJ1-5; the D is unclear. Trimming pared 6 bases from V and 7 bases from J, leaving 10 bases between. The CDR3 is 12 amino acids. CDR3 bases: TGTGCCAGCAGCCTCGGAGGACAGCCCCAGCATTTT. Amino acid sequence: CASSLGGQPQHF.

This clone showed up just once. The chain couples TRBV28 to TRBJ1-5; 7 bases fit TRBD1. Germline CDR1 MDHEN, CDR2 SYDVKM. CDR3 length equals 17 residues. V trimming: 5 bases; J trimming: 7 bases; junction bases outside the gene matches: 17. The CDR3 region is CASSQFGGQPQWQPQHF. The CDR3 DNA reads TGTGCCAGCAGTCAGTTTGGGGGACAGCCGCAGTGGCAGCCCCAGCATTTT.

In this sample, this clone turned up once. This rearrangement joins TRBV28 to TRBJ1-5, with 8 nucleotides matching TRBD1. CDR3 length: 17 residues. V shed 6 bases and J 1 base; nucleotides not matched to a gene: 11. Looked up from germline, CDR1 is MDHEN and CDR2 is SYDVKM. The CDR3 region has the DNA TGTGCCAGCAGCCCCCCCGAGACAGGGGCGAGCAATCAGCCCCAGCATTTT. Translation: CASSPPETGASNQPQHF.

The DNA for the CDR3 is TGTGCCACCCCCCCGGAGGGCTTTGACACCGGGGAGCTGTTTTTT. It specifies CATPPEGFDTGELFF. The J gene is TRBJ2-2, the V gene TRBV27, with a weak D call TRBD2 (6 bases). V shed 10 bases and J shed 3 bases, with 18 bases lying between them. CDR1 and CDR2 (germline): MNHEY, SMNVEV (reference sequence). This CDR3 spans 15 amino acids.

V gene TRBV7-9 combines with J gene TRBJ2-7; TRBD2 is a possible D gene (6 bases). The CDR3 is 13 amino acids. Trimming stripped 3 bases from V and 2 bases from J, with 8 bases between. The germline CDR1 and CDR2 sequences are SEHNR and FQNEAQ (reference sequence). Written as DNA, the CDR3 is TGTGCCAGCAGCTTCGGGAGTACCTACGAGCAGTACTTC. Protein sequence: CASSFGSTYEQYF.

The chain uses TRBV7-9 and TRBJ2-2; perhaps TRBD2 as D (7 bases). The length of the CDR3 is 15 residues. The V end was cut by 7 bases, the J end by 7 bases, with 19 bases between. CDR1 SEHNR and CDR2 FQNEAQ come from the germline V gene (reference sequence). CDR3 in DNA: TGTGCCAGCACCCACGGACGGGGGGCGGGCGGGGAGCTGTTTTTT. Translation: CASTHGRGAGGELFF.

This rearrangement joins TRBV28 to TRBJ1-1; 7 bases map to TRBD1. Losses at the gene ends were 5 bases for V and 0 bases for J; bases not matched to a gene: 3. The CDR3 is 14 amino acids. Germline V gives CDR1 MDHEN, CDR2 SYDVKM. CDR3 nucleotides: TGTGCCAGCAGTACAGGGGCGCTGAACACTGAAGCTTTCTTT. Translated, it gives CASSTGALNTEAFF.

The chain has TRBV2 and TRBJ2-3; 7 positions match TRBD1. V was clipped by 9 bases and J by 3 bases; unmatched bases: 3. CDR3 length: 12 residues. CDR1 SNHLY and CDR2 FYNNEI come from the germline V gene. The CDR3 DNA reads TGTGCCAGTAAGGGGGCAACAGATACGCAGTATTTT. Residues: CASKGATDTQYF.

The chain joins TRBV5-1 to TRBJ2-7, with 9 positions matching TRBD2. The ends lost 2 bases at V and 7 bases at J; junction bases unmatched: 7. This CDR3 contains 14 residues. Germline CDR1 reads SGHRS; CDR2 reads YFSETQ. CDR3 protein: CASSFAGGPGEQYF. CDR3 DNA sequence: TGCGCCAGCAGCTTTGCGGGGGGGCCGGGGGAGCAGTACTTC.

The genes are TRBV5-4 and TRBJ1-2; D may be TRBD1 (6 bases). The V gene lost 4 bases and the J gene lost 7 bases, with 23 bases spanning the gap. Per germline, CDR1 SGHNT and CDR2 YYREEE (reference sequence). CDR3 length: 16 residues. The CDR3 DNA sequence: TGTGCCAGCAGCACCGCTGGACAGACATATGGGAGTGGCTACACCTTC. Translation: CASSTAGQTYGSGYTF.

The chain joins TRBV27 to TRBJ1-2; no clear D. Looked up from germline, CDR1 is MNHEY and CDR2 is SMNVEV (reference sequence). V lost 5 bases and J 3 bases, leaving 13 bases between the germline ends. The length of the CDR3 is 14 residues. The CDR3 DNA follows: TGTGCCAGCAGTCCACGTCTTGGGCACTATGGCTACACCTTC. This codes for CASSPRLGHYGYTF.

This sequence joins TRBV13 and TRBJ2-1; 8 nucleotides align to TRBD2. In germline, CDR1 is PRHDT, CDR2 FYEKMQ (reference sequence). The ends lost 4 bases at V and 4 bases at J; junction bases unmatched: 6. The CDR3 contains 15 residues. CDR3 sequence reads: CASSSRRGAYNEQFF. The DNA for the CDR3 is TGTGCCAGCAGCTCCCGGCGGGGGGCATACAATGAGCAGTTCTTC.

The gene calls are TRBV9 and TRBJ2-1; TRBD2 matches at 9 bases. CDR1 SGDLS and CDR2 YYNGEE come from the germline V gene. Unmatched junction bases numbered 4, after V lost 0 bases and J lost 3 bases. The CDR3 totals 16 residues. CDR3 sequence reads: CASSVVAGGLYNEQFF. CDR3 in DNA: TGTGCCAGCAGCGTAGTGGCGGGGGGGCTCTACAATGAGCAGTTCTTC.

The CDR3 sequence: CSALLGERDAADTQYF. DNA of the CDR3: TGCAGCGCCCTCTTGGGGGAGCGGGATGCAGCAGATACGCAGTATTTT. The chain has TRBV29-1 and TRBJ2-3; 7 bases line up with TRBD2. The length of the CDR3 is 16 residues. Germline loops: CDR1 SQVTM, CDR2 ANQGSEA. After removal of 7 bases from V and 4 bases from J, the junction contained 17 bases not matched to a gene.